A single sample is the source of the 21 T cell receptor beta chains below, sequenced in a study of blood T cell repertoires in COVID-19. Some clones are missing from TCRdb's copy, which holds only in-frame ones; the method was immunoSEQ multiplex PCR. The sample yields fewer than 200,000 clones, roughly three quarters seen once. Sample: peripheral blood. These receptors were obtained from a woman aged 50 to 60 with active or convalescent COVID-19.

The chain recombines TRBV3-1 (or the pseudogene TRBV3-2) with TRBJ2-3, with 13 bases fitting TRBD2. V lost 1 base and J lost 0; bases outside the gene matches: 7. This CDR3 has 19 amino acids. Per germline, CDR1 LGHDT and CDR2 YNNKEL (reference sequence). CDR3 DNA: TGTGCCAGCAGCCAAGGGGGGACTAGCGGGAACGCTAGCACAGATACGCAGTATTTT. Translating gives CASSQGGTSGNASTDTQYF.

Only a few counts were recorded for this clone. CDR3 loop: CASSRRNSPLHF. CDR3 in DNA: TGTGCCAGCAGCCGGAGAAATTCACCCCTCCACTTT. The chain recombines TRBV5-6 with TRBJ1-6; no clear D. In germline, CDR1 is SGHDT, CDR2 YYEEEE. Deletions cut 4 bases from V and 7 bases from J, with 6 bases between. The CDR3 consists of 12 residues.

Here the CDR3 reads CASTTGGQGGLEYF. As DNA, the CDR3 is TGTGCCAGCACCACGGGGGGACAGGGGGGTTTGGAGTACTTC. This rearrangement joins TRBV6-5 to TRBJ2-7, with 11 positions matching TRBD1. The junction had 13 bases not matched to a gene; V was cut back by 7 bases and J by 11 bases. CDR1 and CDR2 from the germline V gene are MNHEY and SVGAGI. This CDR3 contains 14 residues.

The chain links TRBV6-5 to TRBJ2-5; 10 bases align to TRBD2. Germline V CDR1 and CDR2: MNHEY, SVGAGI. J lost 1 base, V lost 6 bases, and 5 bases had no gene match. The CDR3 is 15 residues long. Here the CDR3 DNA reads TGTGCCAGCAGGTGGAGCGGGGGGGGCCAAGAGACCCAGTACTTC. It codes for CASRWSGGGQETQYF.

The V and J genes are TRBV11-1 and TRBJ2-3; D is possibly TRBD1 (5 bases). The germline gives CDR1 SGHAT, CDR2 FQDESV (reference sequence). The CDR3 length is 14 residues. V shed 2 bases and J shed 2 bases, with 8 bases lying between them. DNA for the CDR3: TGTGCCAGCAGCTTACAGGGTAACACAGATACGCAGTATTTT. Residues: CASSLQGNTDTQYF.

This clone was observed a single time. The rearrangement uses TRBV7-8 and TRBJ2-5, with TRBD2 identical over 10 bases. The CDR3 length is 15 residues. V was pared by 1 base and J by 5 bases, with 4 bases of the junction left unmatched. The germline V gene has CDR1 SGHVS and CDR2 FQNEAQ. CDR3 in DNA: TGTGCCAGCAGCTTAGTTAGCGGGGGGATCGAGACCCAGTACTTC. Its protein is CASSLVSGGIETQYF.

This chain links TRBV15 with TRBJ1-4; no definite D call. Germline CDR1 reads LNHNV; CDR2 reads YYDKDF (reference sequence). The V and J ends lost 1 base and 2 bases respectively, with 2 bases between them. This CDR3 has 13 residues. CDR3 loop: CATSRATNEKLFF. The CDR3 DNA is TGTGCCACCAGCAGAGCTACTAATGAAAAACTGTTTTTT.

The chain uses TRBV4-3 and TRBJ1-5; tentatively, D is TRBD1 (5 bases). Trimming took off 0 bases at V and 4 bases at J, with 10 bases between the two ends. The CDR3 covers 15 residues. Germline V gene data show CDR1 as LGHNA and CDR2 as YSLEER. The CDR3 here is CASSQDRPGNQPQHF. The CDR3 nucleotides read TGCGCCAGCAGCCAAGATAGGCCAGGGAATCAGCCCCAGCATTTT.

The chain recombines TRBV7-2 with TRBJ2-3; TRBD2 aligns across 11 bases. CDR3 length: 18 amino acids. Germline V gene data show CDR1 as SGHTA and CDR2 as FQGNSA. V trimming: 5 bases; J trimming: 3 bases; junction bases outside the gene matches: 13. The CDR3 DNA reads as TGTGCCAGCAGCCCCACCGGGACTAGCGGACGTGCGACAGATACGCAGTATTTT. It codes for CASSPTGTSGRATDTQYF.

The chain employs TRBV28 and TRBJ2-7; the D gene is possibly TRBD2 (5 bases). V lost 6 bases, J lost 7 bases, and 10 bases lay in between. The CDR3 loop spans 11 amino acids. Per germline, CDR1 MDHEN and CDR2 SYDVKM. CDR3 protein: CASSTRVEQYF. In nucleotides, the CDR3 is TGTGCCAGCAGCACGAGGGTGGAGCAGTACTTC.

The rearrangement links TRBV6-2 or TRBV6-3 to TRBJ1-5, with 7 bases lining up with TRBD1. Germline lookup yields CDR1 MNHEY and CDR2 SVGEGT. After removal of 3 bases from V and 4 bases from J, the junction contained 12 bases not matched to a gene. This CDR3 spans 17 amino acids. This chain's CDR3 is CASSYLAGQRLNQPQHF. CDR3 coding DNA: TGTGCCAGCAGTTATCTCGCGGGACAGCGTCTTAATCAGCCCCAGCATTTT.

This clone was detected only a few times. The chain is built from TRBV6-1 and TRBJ1-1, with D perhaps TRBD1 (6 bases). The CDR3 has 17 amino acids. Germline V gives CDR1 MNHNS, CDR2 SASEGT. V was trimmed by 4 bases and J by 1 base, leaving 19 bases between them. In DNA, the CDR3 is TGTGCCAGCAGTGCCCAAAGTGGGGGCCTTAAGAACACTGAAGCTTTCTTT. Protein: CASSAQSGGLKNTEAFF.

The chain has TRBV19 and TRBJ2-7; 10 bases align to TRBD1. CDR1 LNHDA and CDR2 SQIVND come from the germline V gene (reference sequence). This CDR3 spans 15 amino acids. Trimming cost V 5 bases and J 6 bases; bases outside gene matches: 10. The CDR3 region is CASSGRDRGSGEQYF. DNA for the CDR3: TGTGCCAGTAGTGGCCGGGACAGGGGTTCCGGCGAGCAGTACTTC.

Comment on this clone: Other DNA sequences in this specimen translate into the identical CDR3. The V gene is TRBV11-3, the J gene TRBJ1-1; D is perhaps TRBD1 (5 bases). In germline, CDR1 is SGHNT, CDR2 YENEEA. The V gene lost 5 bases and the J gene lost 1 base, with 8 bases spanning the gap. The CDR3 spans 13 residues. The CDR3 region is CASSLDRNTEAFF. The CDR3, as DNA: TGTGCCAGCAGCCTCGACAGGAACACTGAAGCTTTCTTT.

This sequence joins TRBV29-1 and TRBJ1-1; D gene uncertain. V was trimmed by 6 bases and J by 3 bases, leaving 11 bases between them. The germline gives CDR1 SQVTM, CDR2 ANQGSEA. The CDR3 has 12 residues. The CDR3 DNA is TGCAGCGTCTCCACAAGTTACACTGAAGCTTTCTTT. Its translation: CSVSTSYTEAFF.

The V and J genes are TRBV4-2 and TRBJ2-4, with 8 bases lining up with TRBD2. The V and J ends lost 3 bases and 6 bases, in that order; junction bases with no gene match: 13. This CDR3 contains 17 residues. The germline V gene encodes CDR1 LGHNA and CDR2 YNFKEQ. The CDR3: CASSQGSGAGVGNIQYF. Here the CDR3 DNA reads TGTGCCAGCAGCCAGGGTAGCGGAGCGGGGGTGGGAAACATTCAGTACTTC.

This sequence joins TRBV28 and TRBJ1-1, with D unclear. Trimming left V 1 base short and J 4 bases short, with 16 bases between. The length of the CDR3 is 16 residues. Germline CDR1 MDHEN, CDR2 SYDVKM. CDR3 DNA sequence: TGTGCCAGCAGTTTATCCCCGGTTCTGGTCGGCACTGAAGCTTTCTTT. Protein product: CASSLSPVLVGTEAFF.

This clone was detected a few times. This chain uses TRBV5-1 with TRBJ1-6; no reliable D call. CDR1 is SGHRS, CDR2 YFSETQ, per germline. The CDR3 length is 14 residues. Trimming took off 4 bases at V and 8 bases at J, with 13 bases between the two ends. CDR3: CASSHATRDSPLHF. The CDR3, as DNA: TGCGCCAGCAGCCACGCCACCCGGGATTCACCCCTCCACTTT.

This chain uses TRBV15 with TRBJ2-5, with D tentatively TRBD2 (7 bases). CDR1 is LNHNV, CDR2 YYDKDF, per germline (reference sequence). The V and J ends lost 0 bases and 6 bases respectively, with 14 bases between them. The CDR3 consists of 15 residues. The CDR3 DNA sequence: TGTGCCACCAGCAGAGATCCGAGGGGGACTAAGACCCAGTACTTC. Its translation: CATSRDPRGTKTQYF.

This clone was counted only a few times. V is TRBV9 and J is TRBJ2-1, with 9 bases that match TRBD2. Losses at the gene ends were 0 bases for V and 9 bases for J; bases not matched to a gene: 7. CDR3 length: 15 residues. Germline V gene sequence: CDR1 SGDLS, CDR2 YYNGEE. This chain's CDR3 is CASSVVELAGVEQFF. DNA for the CDR3: TGTGCCAGCAGCGTAGTCGAGTTAGCGGGAGTTGAGCAGTTCTTC. The variable domain in full, completed from reference TRBV9 and TRBJ2-1, reads DSGVTQTPKHLITATGQRVTLRCSPRSGDLSVYWYQQSLDQGLQFLIQYYNGEERAKGNILERFSAQQFPDLHSELNLSSLELGDSALYFCASSVVELAGVEQFFGPGTRLTVL.

The genes are TRBV7-8 and TRBJ2-2, with 8 bases fitting TRBD2. In germline, CDR1 is SGHVS, CDR2 FQNEAQ. V lost 6 bases and J lost 7; bases outside the gene matches: 7. The CDR3 loop spans 14 amino acids. The CDR3, as DNA: TGTGCCAGCAGGAGGCGGGAGGCCCACGGGGAGCTGTTTTTT. Translated, it gives CASRRREAHGELFF.